Below are 18 T cell receptor beta chains sequenced from a single sample in a study of cytomegalovirus exposure and HLA in healthy donors. Libraries were prepared by immunoSEQ multiplex PCR; TCRdb keeps only in-frame clonotypes and omits some of them. The table has 160,000 or so clones, around nine tenths seen once. The sequenced material came from PBMCs. Receptors originate from a man younger than 30 in good health and CMV-seropositive.

V is TRBV5-8 and J is TRBJ2-1; TRBD2 agrees at 10 bases. Germline assignment: CDR1 SGHTS and CDR2 YDEGEE. This CDR3 region has 15 residues. The V gene end was trimmed by 4 bases and the J gene end by 6 bases; junction bases not matched to a gene: 7. As DNA, the CDR3 is TGTGCCAGCAGCGCCGGGACTAGCGCGATCAATGAGCAGTTCTTC. It is translated as CASSAGTSAINEQFF.

The V call is TRBV27, the J call TRBJ2-7, with TRBD1 matching 8 bases. J was trimmed by 0 bases and V by 5 bases; bases with no gene match: 15. Per the germline V gene, CDR1 is MNHEY and CDR2 is SMNVEV (reference sequence). The CDR3 is made up of 18 amino acids. CDR3 sequence: CASSVSRGPDRDSYEQYF. In nucleotides, the CDR3 is TGTGCCAGCAGTGTTTCCAGGGGGCCGGACAGGGACTCCTACGAGCAGTACTTC.

The chain employs TRBV5-1 and TRBJ2-2, with D possibly matching TRBD2 (5 bases). Between the trimmed V and J ends, which lost 0 bases and 6 bases, there was a span of 9 bases. This CDR3 has 14 residues. Germline-derived CDR1 and CDR2 are SGHRS and YFSETQ. The CDR3, as DNA: TGCGCCAGCAGCTTGGCCGGGGAACCCGGGGAGCTGTTTTTT. This translates into CASSLAGEPGELFF.

The chain couples TRBV28 to TRBJ2-7; 12 nucleotides align to TRBD1. CDR3 length: 15 residues. Trimming took 5 bases from V and 7 from J; bases not matched to a gene: 9. CDR1 MDHEN and CDR2 SYDVKM come from the germline V gene. CDR3 sequence reads: CASSPPGQGALEQYF. DNA of the CDR3: TGTGCCAGCAGTCCGCCGGGACAGGGGGCTTTAGAGCAGTACTTC. The variable domain in full, completed from reference TRBV28 and TRBJ2-7, reads DVKVTQSSRYLVKRTGEKVFLECVQDMDHENMFWYRQDPGLGLRLIYFSYDVKMKEKGDIPEGYSVSREKKERFSLILESASTNQTSMYLCASSPPGQGALEQYFGPGTRLTVT.

The CDR3 region is CASGGENYNEQFF. The CDR3 DNA reads as TGTGCCAGCGGAGGGGAAAACTACAATGAGCAGTTCTTC. This chain links TRBV9 with TRBJ2-1; D is possibly TRBD2 (6 bases). The germline CDR1 and CDR2 sequences are SGDLS and YYNGEE. This CDR3 region has 13 residues. Trimming cost V 7 bases and J 3 bases, with 11 bases left between them.

This clone was seen a few times. Within the sample, other DNA sequences also encode this same CDR3. The gene calls are TRBV9 and TRBJ2-2; TRBD2 agrees at 7 bases. CDR1 is SGDLS and CDR2 is YYNGEE in the germline V gene. This CDR3 has 15 amino acids. With V trimmed by 0 bases and J by 5 bases, 4 bases remained unmatched. This CDR3 reads CASSVEGGGTGELFF. CDR3 nucleotide sequence: TGTGCCAGCAGCGTAGAAGGCGGGGGTACCGGGGAGCTGTTTTTT. Drawing the rest from reference TRBV9 and TRBJ2-2, the complete variable domain is DSGVTQTPKHLITATGQRVTLRCSPRSGDLSVYWYQQSLDQGLQFLIQYYNGEERAKGNILERFSAQQFPDLHSELNLSSLELGDSALYFCASSVEGGGTGELFFGEGSRLTVL.

DNA for the CDR3: TGTGCCAGCAGTTTGGGAGGGCAGGGTCGTAAGCAGTACTTC. Translation gives CASSLGGQGRKQYF. The rearrangement uses TRBV27 and TRBJ2-7; 7 bases line up with TRBD2. The germline V gene encodes CDR1 MNHEY and CDR2 SMNVEV (reference sequence). Unmatched junction bases numbered 10, after V lost 3 bases and J lost 8 bases. This CDR3 is 14 amino acids long.

This clone was seen just once. The V and J genes are TRBV13 and TRBJ1-1; D is ambiguous. V lost 0 bases, J lost 7 bases, and 18 bases lay in between. CDR1 and CDR2 (germline): PRHDT, FYEKMQ (reference sequence). The CDR3 sequence is 16 residues long. The CDR3 DNA reads TGTGCCAGCAGCTTAGGTTCTTTCGGTCGGGGAATTGAAGCTTTCTTT. Translated: CASSLGSFGRGIEAFF.

The V call is TRBV19, the J call TRBJ2-7; D may be TRBD1 (6 bases). CDR1 is LNHDA, CDR2 SQIVND, per germline (reference sequence). Trimming cost V 3 bases and J 0 bases, with 12 bases left between them. This CDR3 is 15 amino acids long. The CDR3 spells CASSMWTASSYEQYF. CDR3 nucleotide sequence: TGTGCCAGTAGTATGTGGACAGCAAGCTCCTACGAGCAGTACTTC.

V is TRBV7-8 and J is TRBJ1-2; 7 positions match TRBD1. Trimming cost V 5 bases and J 5 bases; bases outside gene matches: 5. CDR1 SGHVS and CDR2 FQNEAQ come from the germline V gene. This CDR3 has 13 residues. DNA for the CDR3: TGTGCCAGCAGCCCGAACAGGGGATATGGCTACACCTTC. It codes for CASSPNRGYGYTF.

J is TRBJ2-7 and V is TRBV9; tentative D call: TRBD2 (6 bases). Germline V gene data show CDR1 as SGDLS and CDR2 as YYNGEE. The ends were cut back, 2 bases at V and 6 bases at J, with 18 bases in the middle. CDR3 length equals 15 residues. The CDR3 here is CASSVVEGSPSEQYF. CDR3 nucleotide sequence: TGTGCCAGCAGCGTGGTGGAGGGGTCCCCAAGCGAGCAGTACTTC. The variable domain in full, with the rest retrieved from reference TRBV9 and TRBJ2-7, is DSGVTQTPKHLITATGQRVTLRCSPRSGDLSVYWYQQSLDQGLQFLIQYYNGEERAKGNILERFSAQQFPDLHSELNLSSLELGDSALYFCASSVVEGSPSEQYFGPGTRLTVT.

V usage is TRBV7-9 and J usage is TRBJ2-2; weak D call: TRBD1 (8 bases). Germline-derived CDR1 and CDR2 are SEHNR and FQNEAQ (reference sequence). Trimming removed 5 bases from V and 1 base from J, with 17 bases in between. This CDR3 has 17 amino acids. CDR3 residues: CASSNRGGWKNTGELFF. CDR3 coding DNA: TGTGCCAGCAGCAACAGGGGGGGGTGGAAGAACACCGGGGAGCTGTTTTTT.

The chain combines TRBV6-1 with TRBJ2-3, with D perhaps matching TRBD1 (6 bases). CDR1 and CDR2 (germline): MNHNS, SASEGT. The CDR3 sequence is 13 residues long. Trimming took off 5 bases at V and 6 bases at J, with 12 bases between the two ends. DNA of the CDR3: TGTGCCAGCAGTCAGGGGTTTGGGGATACGCAGTATTTT. It translates to CASSQGFGDTQYF.

The chain joins TRBV9 to TRBJ2-1; weak D call: TRBD2 (6 bases). The CDR3 sequence is 14 residues long. Germline loops: CDR1 SGDLS, CDR2 YYNGEE. Trimming took 2 bases from V and 5 from J, leaving 11 bases between them. The CDR3 bases are TGTGCCAGCAGCGTTAGACTAGAGCACAATGAGCAGTTCTTC. It encodes CASSVRLEHNEQFF.

J is TRBJ2-1 and V is TRBV9, with a weak D call TRBD2 (6 bases). The CDR3 totals 16 residues. CDR1 and CDR2 from the germline V gene are SGDLS and YYNGEE. Trimming shortened V by 3 bases and J by 0 bases, and 13 bases separated the two germline ends. The CDR3 DNA is TGTGCCAGCAGCGGAGGTCGGGAGAACTCCTACAATGAGCAGTTCTTC. Amino acids: CASSGGRENSYNEQFF.

The genes are TRBV11-2 and TRBJ1-4; D gene uncertain. Germline CDR1 SGHAT, CDR2 FQNNGV. The V end was cut by 5 bases, the J end by 5 bases, with 15 bases between. The CDR3 covers 15 residues. As DNA, the CDR3 is TGTGCCAGCAGCGTCCTTCGGGGAGAAAATGAAAAACTGTTTTTT. This encodes CASSVLRGENEKLFF.

As to this clone: Other DNA sequences in this specimen translate into the identical CDR3. The chain has TRBV27 and TRBJ2-7; 7 positions match TRBD2. J lost 3 bases, V lost 8 bases, and 1 base had no gene match. This CDR3 is built from 11 residues. The germline V gene encodes CDR1 MNHEY and CDR2 SMNVEV (reference sequence). CDR3 sequence: CASSSGYEQYF. CDR3 nucleotide sequence: TGTGCCAGCTCTAGCGGCTACGAGCAGTACTTC.

The count of this clone is one. CDR3 sequence: CASSYRTFSSYNEQFF. In nucleotides, the CDR3 is TGTGCCAGCAGTTATCGGACTTTCAGCTCCTACAATGAGCAGTTCTTC. This chain links TRBV6-5 with TRBJ2-1; the D gene is possibly TRBD2 (5 bases). This CDR3 has 16 residues. Trimming took 3 bases from V and 0 from J, leaving 12 bases between them. CDR1 is MNHEY, CDR2 SVGAGI, per germline.